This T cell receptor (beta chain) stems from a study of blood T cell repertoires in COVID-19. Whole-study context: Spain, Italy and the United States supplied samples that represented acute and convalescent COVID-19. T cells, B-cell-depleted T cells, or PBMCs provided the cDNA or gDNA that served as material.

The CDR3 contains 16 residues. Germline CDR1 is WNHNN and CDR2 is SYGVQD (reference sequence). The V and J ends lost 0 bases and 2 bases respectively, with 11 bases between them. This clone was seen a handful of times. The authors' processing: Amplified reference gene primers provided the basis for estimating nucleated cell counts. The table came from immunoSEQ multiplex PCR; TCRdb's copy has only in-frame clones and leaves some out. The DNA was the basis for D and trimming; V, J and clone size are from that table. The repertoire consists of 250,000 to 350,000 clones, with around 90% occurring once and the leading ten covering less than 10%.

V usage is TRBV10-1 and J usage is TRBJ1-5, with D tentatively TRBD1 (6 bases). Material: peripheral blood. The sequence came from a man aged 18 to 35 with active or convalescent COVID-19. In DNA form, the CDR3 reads TGCGCCAGCAGTGAGTCCGGCAGGGGAGGCAATCAGCCCCAGCATTTT. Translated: CASSESGRGGNQPQHF.